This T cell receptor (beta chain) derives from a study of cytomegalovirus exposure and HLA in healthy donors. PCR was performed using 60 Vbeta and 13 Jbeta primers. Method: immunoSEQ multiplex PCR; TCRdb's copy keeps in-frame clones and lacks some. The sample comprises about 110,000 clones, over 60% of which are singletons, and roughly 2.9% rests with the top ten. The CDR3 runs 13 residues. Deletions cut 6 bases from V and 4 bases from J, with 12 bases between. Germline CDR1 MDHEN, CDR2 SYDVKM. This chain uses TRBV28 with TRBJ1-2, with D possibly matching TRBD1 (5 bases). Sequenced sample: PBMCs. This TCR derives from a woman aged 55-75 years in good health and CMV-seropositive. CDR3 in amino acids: CASRPPGGYGYTF. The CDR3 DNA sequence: TGTGCCAGCAGGCCGCCGGGGGGCTATGGCTACACCTTC.